The rows below give T cell receptor beta chains drawn from one sample of a study of blood T cell repertoires in COVID-19. Only in-frame clones appear in the TCRdb table, and some are missing; sequencing was by immunoSEQ multiplex PCR. Here the sample spans hundreds of thousands of clones, about 84% being singletons. Sample: peripheral blood. Every receptor here comes from a woman aged 80 or over with acute or convalescent COVID-19. The CDR3 runs from the conserved cysteine through the conserved F or W. D genes are given only for firm matches. Rows give clone size only sometimes, using once, few, many, or a class for an expanded clone.

size: NA
V: TRBV7-6
D: TRBD1
J: TRBJ2-7
CDR3: CASSPRQGVGYEQYF
DNA: TGTGCCAGCAGCCCTCGACAGGGTGTCGGATACGAGCAGTACTTC

size: few
V: TRBV20-1
D: TRBD1
J: TRBJ2-7
CDR3: CSATGGYEQYF
DNA: TGCAGTGCTACAGGGGGCTACGAGCAGTACTTC

size: NA
V: TRBV5-3
D: NA
J: TRBJ2-5
CDR3: CARSQIPQETQYF
DNA: TGTGCCAGAAGCCAGATACCCCAAGAGACCCAGTACTTC

size: NA
V: TRBV7-6
D: NA
J: TRBJ2-7
CDR3: CASSQPIEGSGKSLVYEQYF
DNA: TGTGCCAGCAGCCAACCCATCGAGGGCAGCGGAAAATCCTTGGTCTACGAGCAGTACTTC

size: once
V: TRBV7-9
D: NA
J: TRBJ1-6
CDR3: CASSSASSYNSPLHF
DNA: TGTGCCAGCAGCAGCGCGTCCTCCTATAATTCACCCCTCCACTTT

size: NA
V: TRBV28
D: TRBD2
J: TRBJ2-1
CDR3: CASNIMSGIRNEQFF
DNA: TGTGCCAGCAATATAATGAGCGGGATTCGGAATGAGCAGTTCTTC

size: NA
V: TRBV11-2
D: NA
J: TRBJ2-7
CDR3: CASSLDRVYEQYF
DNA: TGTGCCAGCAGCTTAGATAGAGTTTACGAGCAGTACTTC

size: NA
V: TRBV28
D: NA
J: TRBJ2-7
CDR3: CASSFGQFYEQYF
DNA: TGTGCCAGCAGTTTCGGACAATTCTACGAGCAGTACTTC

size: once
V: TRBV30
D: NA
J: TRBJ1-5
CDR3: CAWSPPLNSNQPQHF
DNA: TGTGCCTGGAGTCCACCCCTAAATAGCAATCAGCCCCAGCATTTT

size: NA
V: TRBV29-1
D: TRBD1
J: TRBJ1-5
CDR3: CSVGQGQPNQPQHF
DNA: TGCAGCGTCGGACAGGGACAGCCAAATCAGCCCCAGCATTTT

size: NA
V: TRBV3-1/TRBV3-2
D: NA
J: TRBJ1-5
CDR3: CASSQAQGNQPQHF
DNA: TGTGCCAGCAGCCAAGCGCAGGGCAATCAGCCCCAGCATTTT

size: once
V: TRBV9
D: NA
J: TRBJ2-3
CDR3: CASSVGSGLLTDTQYF
DNA: TGTGCCAGCAGCGTAGGATCAGGCCTGCTCACAGATACGCAGTATTTT

size: NA
V: TRBV6-5
D: TRBD1
J: TRBJ1-1
CDR3: CASRATGGTNTEAFF
DNA: TGTGCCAGCAGGGCAACAGGGGGCACTAACACTGAAGCTTTCTTT

size: few
V: TRBV2
D: TRBD2
J: TRBJ2-5
CDR3: CASSSGAIQETQYF
DNA: TGTGCCAGCAGTAGCGGGGCCATACAAGAGACCCAGTACTTC

size: NA
V: TRBV13
D: NA
J: TRBJ1-6
CDR3: CASSRALWNSPLHF
DNA: TGTGCCAGCAGTCGAGCTCTATGGAATTCACCCCTCCACTTT

size: NA
V: TRBV9
D: TRBD2
J: TRBJ2-1
CDR3: CASSLTGTSVHEQFF
DNA: TGTGCCAGCAGCCTCACCGGGACTAGCGTCCATGAGCAGTTCTTC

size: NA
V: TRBV14
D: TRBD1
J: TRBJ2-5
CDR3: CASRGQKQETQYF
DNA: TGTGCCAGCAGGGGACAGAAACAAGAGACCCAGTACTTC

size: NA
V: TRBV4-1
D: NA
J: TRBJ2-1
CDR3: CASSQGSVSYNEQFF
DNA: TGCGCCAGCAGCCAAGGTAGCGTATCCTACAATGAGCAGTTCTTC

size: few
V: TRBV28
D: NA
J: TRBJ1-5
CDR3: CASSLIRRGNQPQHF
DNA: TGTGCCAGCAGTTTAATACGAAGAGGCAATCAGCCCCAGCATTTT

size: NA
V: TRBV3-1/TRBV3-2
D: NA
J: TRBJ2-3
CDR3: CASSQRSSGDTQYF
DNA: TGTGCCAGCAGTCAGCGGAGTAGCGGAGATACGCAGTATTTT

size: NA
V: TRBV5-1
D: TRBD1
J: TRBJ1-1
CDR3: CASSFPGQPNTEAFF
DNA: TGCGCCAGCAGCTTCCCGGGACAGCCGAACACTGAAGCTTTCTTT

size: NA
V: TRBV24-1
D: NA
J: TRBJ1-1
CDR3: CAARGGAGTEAFF
DNA: TGTGCCGCCAGAGGGGGGGCGGGCACTGAAGCTTTCTTT

size: NA
V: TRBV2
D: NA
J: TRBJ1-5
CDR3: CASSAYGAQPQHF
DNA: TGTGCCAGCAGTGCGTACGGAGCTCAGCCCCAGCATTTT

size: medium-sized
V: TRBV5-1
D: TRBD1
J: TRBJ2-1
CDR3: CASSFRGRSYNEQFF
DNA: TGCGCCAGCAGCTTCAGGGGGCGCTCCTACAATGAGCAGTTCTTC